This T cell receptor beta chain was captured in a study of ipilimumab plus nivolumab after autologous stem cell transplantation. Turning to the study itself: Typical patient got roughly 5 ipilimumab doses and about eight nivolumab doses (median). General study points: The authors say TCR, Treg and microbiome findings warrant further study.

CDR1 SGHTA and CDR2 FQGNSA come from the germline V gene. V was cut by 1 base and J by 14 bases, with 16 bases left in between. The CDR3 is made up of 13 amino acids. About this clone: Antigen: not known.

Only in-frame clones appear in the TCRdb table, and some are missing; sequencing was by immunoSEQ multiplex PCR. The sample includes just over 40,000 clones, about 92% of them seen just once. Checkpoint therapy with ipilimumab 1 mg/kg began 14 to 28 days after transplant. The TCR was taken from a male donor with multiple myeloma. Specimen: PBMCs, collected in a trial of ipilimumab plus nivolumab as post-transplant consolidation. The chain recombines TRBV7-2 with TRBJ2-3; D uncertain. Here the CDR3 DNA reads TGTGCCAGCAGCTTAGAGGAACCTGCCCCCCGGTATTTT. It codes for CASSLEEPAPRYF.